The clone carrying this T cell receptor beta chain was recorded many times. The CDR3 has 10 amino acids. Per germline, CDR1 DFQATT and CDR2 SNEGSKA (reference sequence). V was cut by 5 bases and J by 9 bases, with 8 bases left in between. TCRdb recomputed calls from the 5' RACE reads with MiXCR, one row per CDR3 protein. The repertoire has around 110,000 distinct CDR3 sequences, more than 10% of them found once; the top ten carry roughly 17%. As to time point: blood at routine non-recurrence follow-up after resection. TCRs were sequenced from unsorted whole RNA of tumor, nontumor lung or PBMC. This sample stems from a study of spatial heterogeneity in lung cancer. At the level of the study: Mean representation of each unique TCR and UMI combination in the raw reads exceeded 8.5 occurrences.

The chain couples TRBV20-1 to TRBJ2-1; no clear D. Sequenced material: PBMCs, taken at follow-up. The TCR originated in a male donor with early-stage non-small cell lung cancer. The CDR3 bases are TGCAGTGCTGTCAGGTTTGAGCAGTTCTTC. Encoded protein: CSAVRFEQFF.